A selection of T cell receptor beta chains follows, all from one sample in a study of cytomegalovirus exposure and HLA in healthy donors. Libraries were prepared by immunoSEQ multiplex PCR; TCRdb keeps only in-frame clonotypes and omits some of them. The table has about 180,000 clones, around four fifths seen once. Sequencing used PBMCs. Receptors originate from a woman aged 50 to 60 in good health and CMV-seropositive. CDR3s include the opening cysteine and the closing phenylalanine or tryptophan. Fields, in order: D gene, V gene, J gene, clone size, CDR3 protein, CDR3 DNA. The D gene is left open where the match is weak. A row's size may be missing; if present it is once, few, many or a size class.

d_gene: .; v_gene: TRBV18; j_gene: TRBJ2-7; abundance: .; CDR3aa: CASSPPGVGDGEQYF; CDR3nt: TGTGCCAGCTCACCACCGGGAGTCGGAGACGGGGAGCAGTACTTC
d_gene: .; v_gene: TRBV5-1; j_gene: TRBJ1-3; abundance: .; CDR3aa: CASSLVLSTVSGNTIYF; CDR3nt: TGCGCCAGCAGCTTGGTTCTTTCTACGGTCTCTGGAAACACCATATATTTT
d_gene: .; v_gene: TRBV19; j_gene: TRBJ2-7; abundance: .; CDR3aa: CASSIGGTPTEQYF; CDR3nt: TGTGCCAGTAGTATAGGGGGGACACCTACAGAGCAGTACTTC
d_gene: TRBD1; v_gene: TRBV7-2; j_gene: TRBJ2-5; abundance: .; CDR3aa: CASSSITGEETQYF; CDR3nt: TGTGCCAGCAGCTCCATTACAGGGGAGGAGACCCAGTACTTC
d_gene: .; v_gene: TRBV11-2; j_gene: TRBJ2-7; abundance: .; CDR3aa: CASSLRPGTLSEQYF; CDR3nt: TGTGCCAGCAGCTTAAGACCCGGGACTCTCTCCGAGCAGTACTTC
d_gene: .; v_gene: TRBV19; j_gene: TRBJ2-3; abundance: .; CDR3aa: CASSSLEGSDTQYF; CDR3nt: TGTGCCAGTAGTTCCCTCGAGGGCTCAGATACGCAGTATTTT
d_gene: TRBD2; v_gene: TRBV7-3; j_gene: TRBJ2-1; abundance: .; CDR3aa: CSSSLTSEEYNEQFF; CDR3nt: TGTTCCAGCAGTTTAACTAGCGAGGAATACAATGAGCAGTTCTTC
d_gene: TRBD2; v_gene: TRBV29-1; j_gene: TRBJ2-7; abundance: .; CDR3aa: CSAKGGSGRTVYEQYF; CDR3nt: TGCAGCGCTAAGGGTGGTAGCGGGAGGACGGTCTACGAGCAGTACTTC
d_gene: TRBD1; v_gene: TRBV5-1; j_gene: TRBJ1-4; abundance: .; CDR3aa: CASRAPGQLNEKLFF; CDR3nt: TGCGCCAGCAGGGCCCCGGGACAGCTAAATGAAAAACTGTTTTTT
d_gene: TRBD1; v_gene: TRBV4-3; j_gene: TRBJ1-3; abundance: once; CDR3aa: CASSQAAGGGNTIYF; CDR3nt: TGCGCCAGCAGCCAAGCGGCAGGGGGTGGAAACACCATATATTTT
d_gene: TRBD2; v_gene: TRBV7-2; j_gene: TRBJ2-1; abundance: .; CDR3aa: CASSLELAGNEQFF; CDR3nt: TGTGCCAGCAGCTTAGAGCTAGCGGGCAATGAGCAGTTCTTC
d_gene: TRBD1; v_gene: TRBV7-9; j_gene: TRBJ2-5; abundance: .; CDR3aa: CASSPRDRVRGGETQYF; CDR3nt: TGTGCCAGCAGCCCCCGGGACAGGGTTAGGGGGGGAGAGACCCAGTACTTC
d_gene: .; v_gene: TRBV2; j_gene: TRBJ1-5; abundance: .; CDR3aa: CASSEAPPRGGQPQHF; CDR3nt: TGTGCCAGCAGTGAAGCGCCCCCTCGGGGGGGTCAGCCCCAGCATTTT
d_gene: TRBD2; v_gene: TRBV9; j_gene: TRBJ2-2; abundance: .; CDR3aa: CASSPGGGLAGGPNTGELFF; CDR3nt: TGTGCCAGCAGCCCGGGGGGAGGACTAGCGGGAGGGCCCAACACCGGGGAGCTGTTTTTT
d_gene: TRBD1; v_gene: TRBV7-3; j_gene: TRBJ2-7; abundance: .; CDR3aa: CASSSRQGDYEQYF; CDR3nt: TGTGCCAGCAGCTCCAGACAGGGGGACTACGAGCAGTACTTC
d_gene: TRBD2; v_gene: TRBV5-5; j_gene: TRBJ2-1; abundance: .; CDR3aa: CASSSRTSISHNEQFF; CDR3nt: TGTGCCAGCAGCTCCCGGACTAGCATTAGCCACAATGAGCAGTTCTTC
d_gene: .; v_gene: TRBV7-9; j_gene: TRBJ2-3; abundance: .; CDR3aa: CASSSWGPTDTQYF; CDR3nt: TGTGCCAGCAGCTCCTGGGGCCCCACAGATACGCAGTATTTT
d_gene: .; v_gene: TRBV19; j_gene: TRBJ2-7; abundance: .; CDR3aa: CASSIARVGREQYF; CDR3nt: TGTGCCAGTAGTATAGCCAGGGTTGGGCGCGAGCAGTACTTC
d_gene: TRBD1; v_gene: TRBV9; j_gene: TRBJ1-2; abundance: .; CDR3aa: CASSGGQGVGYTF; CDR3nt: TGTGCCAGCAGCGGGGGGCAGGGGGTTGGCTACACCTTC
d_gene: TRBD1; v_gene: TRBV11-2; j_gene: TRBJ1-2; abundance: .; CDR3aa: CASSPRGTSPNYGYTF; CDR3nt: TGTGCCAGCAGTCCCAGGGGGACAAGCCCTAACTATGGCTACACCTTC
d_gene: .; v_gene: TRBV6-6; j_gene: TRBJ2-5; abundance: .; CDR3aa: CASNQGLETQYF; CDR3nt: TGTGCCAGCAATCAGGGGCTCGAGACCCAGTACTTC
d_gene: TRBD2; v_gene: TRBV19; j_gene: TRBJ2-1; abundance: .; CDR3aa: CASIGSGGVLHNEQFF; CDR3nt: TGTGCCAGTATAGGTAGCGGGGGGGTTCTTCACAATGAGCAGTTCTTC
d_gene: .; v_gene: TRBV5-1; j_gene: TRBJ2-3; abundance: .; CDR3aa: CASGPPGHSTDTQYF; CDR3nt: TGCGCCAGCGGACCGCCGGGACACAGCACAGATACGCAGTATTTT
d_gene: TRBD1; v_gene: TRBV9; j_gene: TRBJ1-4; abundance: .; CDR3aa: CASSVGNRGNEKLFF; CDR3nt: TGTGCCAGCAGCGTAGGTAACAGGGGTAATGAAAAACTGTTTTTT
d_gene: .; v_gene: TRBV29-1; j_gene: TRBJ1-2; abundance: once; CDR3aa: CSAGPGQGNRGYTF; CDR3nt: TGCAGCGCCGGCCCTGGGCAGGGTAACCGTGGCTACACCTTC
d_gene: .; v_gene: TRBV7-3; j_gene: TRBJ1-1; abundance: .; CDR3aa: CASAVGANTEAFF; CDR3nt: TGTGCCAGTGCGGTGGGAGCGAACACTGAAGCTTTCTTT
d_gene: .; v_gene: TRBV27; j_gene: TRBJ2-1; abundance: .; CDR3aa: CASSFLGRQVYNEQFF; CDR3nt: TGTGCCAGCAGTTTTCTGGGCCGACAAGTTTACAATGAGCAGTTCTTC
d_gene: .; v_gene: TRBV28; j_gene: TRBJ1-2; abundance: .; CDR3aa: CASSFGRGDYGHTF; CDR3nt: TGTGCCAGCAGTTTTGGGAGGGGGGACTATGGCCACACCTTC
d_gene: .; v_gene: TRBV14; j_gene: TRBJ1-1; abundance: .; CDR3aa: CASSRDSNTEAFF; CDR3nt: TGTGCCAGCAGCCGAGACAGTAACACTGAAGCTTTCTTT
d_gene: TRBD2; v_gene: TRBV28; j_gene: TRBJ2-1; abundance: few; CDR3aa: CASSSITGLAEDNEQFF; CDR3nt: TGTGCCAGCAGTTCTATCACGGGACTAGCGGAAGACAATGAGCAGTTCTTC
d_gene: .; v_gene: TRBV15; j_gene: TRBJ2-7; abundance: .; CDR3aa: CATSRGGGLPGEQYF; CDR3nt: TGTGCCACCAGCAGGGGTGGCGGACTCCCCGGCGAGCAGTACTTC
d_gene: .; v_gene: TRBV4-3; j_gene: TRBJ1-2; abundance: .; CDR3aa: CASSQNRAYYGYTF; CDR3nt: TGCGCCAGCAGCCAAAACAGGGCGTACTACGGCTACACCTTC
d_gene: TRBD1; v_gene: TRBV27; j_gene: TRBJ2-5; abundance: .; CDR3aa: CASSLDRRQETQYF; CDR3nt: TGTGCCAGCAGTTTGGACAGGAGGCAAGAGACCCAGTACTTC
d_gene: .; v_gene: TRBV6-5; j_gene: TRBJ1-1; abundance: .; CDR3aa: CASSAGVGQAFF; CDR3nt: TGTGCCAGCAGCGCAGGGGTGGGCCAAGCTTTCTTT
d_gene: TRBD1; v_gene: TRBV11-2; j_gene: TRBJ1-4; abundance: .; CDR3aa: CASSLDTGGHEKLFF; CDR3nt: TGTGCCAGCAGCTTAGATACAGGGGGCCATGAAAAACTGTTTTTT
d_gene: TRBD2; v_gene: TRBV30; j_gene: TRBJ2-7; abundance: once; CDR3aa: CASPAGLGNEQYF; CDR3nt: TGTGCCTCCCCAGCGGGACTAGGGAACGAGCAGTACTTC
d_gene: .; v_gene: TRBV18; j_gene: TRBJ1-5; abundance: .; CDR3aa: CASSTMTPRVQPQHF; CDR3nt: TGTGCCAGCTCCACCATGACCCCCAGGGTCCAGCCCCAGCATTTT
d_gene: TRBD2; v_gene: TRBV27; j_gene: TRBJ2-3; abundance: once; CDR3aa: CASSKGLAGVRWSGTQYF; CDR3nt: TGTGCCAGCAGCAAGGGACTAGCGGGAGTGCGATGGAGCGGTACGCAGTATTTT
d_gene: TRBD1; v_gene: TRBV27; j_gene: TRBJ1-2; abundance: few; CDR3aa: CATTDRVGRGYGYTF; CDR3nt: TGTGCCACCACTGACAGGGTTGGAAGAGGCTATGGCTACACCTTC
d_gene: TRBD1; v_gene: TRBV25-1; j_gene: TRBJ1-1; abundance: .; CDR3aa: CASSLQGQGEGEAFF; CDR3nt: TGTGCCAGCAGTCTGCAGGGACAGGGGGAAGGTGAAGCTTTCTTT